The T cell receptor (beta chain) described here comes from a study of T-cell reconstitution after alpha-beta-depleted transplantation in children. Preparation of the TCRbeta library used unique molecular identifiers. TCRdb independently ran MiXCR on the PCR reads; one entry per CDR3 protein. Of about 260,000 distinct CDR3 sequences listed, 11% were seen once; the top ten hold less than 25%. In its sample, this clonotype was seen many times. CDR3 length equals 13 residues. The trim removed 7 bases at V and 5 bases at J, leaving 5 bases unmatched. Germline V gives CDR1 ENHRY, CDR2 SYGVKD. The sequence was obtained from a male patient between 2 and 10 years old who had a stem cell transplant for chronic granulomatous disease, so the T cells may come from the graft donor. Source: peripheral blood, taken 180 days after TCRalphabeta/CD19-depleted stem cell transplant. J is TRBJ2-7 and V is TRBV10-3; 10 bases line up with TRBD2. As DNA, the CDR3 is TGTGCCATCAAATCTAGCGGGAGTGACGAGCAGTACTTC. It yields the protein CAIKSSGSDEQYF.